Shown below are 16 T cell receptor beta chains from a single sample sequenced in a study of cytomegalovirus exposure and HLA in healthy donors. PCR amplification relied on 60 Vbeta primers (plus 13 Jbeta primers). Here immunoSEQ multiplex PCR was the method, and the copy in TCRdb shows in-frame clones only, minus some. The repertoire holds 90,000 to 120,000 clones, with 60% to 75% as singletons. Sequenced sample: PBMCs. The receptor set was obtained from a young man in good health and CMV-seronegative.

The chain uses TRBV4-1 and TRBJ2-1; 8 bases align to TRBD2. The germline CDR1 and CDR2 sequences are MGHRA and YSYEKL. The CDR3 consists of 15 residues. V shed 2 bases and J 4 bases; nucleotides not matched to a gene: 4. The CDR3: CASSQPRGGYNEQFF. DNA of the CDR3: TGCGCCAGCAGCCAACCTCGCGGGGGGTACAATGAGCAGTTCTTC.

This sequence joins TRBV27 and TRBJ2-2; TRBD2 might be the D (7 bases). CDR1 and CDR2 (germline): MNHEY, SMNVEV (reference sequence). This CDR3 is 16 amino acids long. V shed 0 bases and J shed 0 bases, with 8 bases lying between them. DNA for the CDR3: TGTGCCAGCAGTTTATCGGGGGGGCCGAACACCGGGGAGCTGTTTTTT. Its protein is CASSLSGGPNTGELFF.

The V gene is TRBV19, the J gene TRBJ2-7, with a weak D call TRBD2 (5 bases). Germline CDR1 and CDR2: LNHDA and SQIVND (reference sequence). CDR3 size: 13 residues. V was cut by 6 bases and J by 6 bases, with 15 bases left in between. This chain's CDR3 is CASRGLMKSEQYF. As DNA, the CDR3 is TGTGCCAGTAGAGGACTGATGAAGAGCGAGCAGTACTTC.

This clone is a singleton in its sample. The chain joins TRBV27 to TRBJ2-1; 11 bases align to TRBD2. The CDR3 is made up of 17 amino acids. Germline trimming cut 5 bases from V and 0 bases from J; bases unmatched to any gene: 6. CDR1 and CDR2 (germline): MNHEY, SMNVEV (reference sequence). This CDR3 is CASSGVSGRASYNEQFF. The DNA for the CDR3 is TGTGCCAGCAGTGGGGTTAGCGGGAGGGCCTCCTACAATGAGCAGTTCTTC.

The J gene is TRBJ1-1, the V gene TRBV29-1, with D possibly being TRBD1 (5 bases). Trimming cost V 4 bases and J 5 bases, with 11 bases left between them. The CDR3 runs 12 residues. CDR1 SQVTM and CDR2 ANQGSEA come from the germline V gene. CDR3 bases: TGCAGCGTTGGTTCAGGGAGGACTGAAGCTTTCTTT. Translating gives CSVGSGRTEAFF.

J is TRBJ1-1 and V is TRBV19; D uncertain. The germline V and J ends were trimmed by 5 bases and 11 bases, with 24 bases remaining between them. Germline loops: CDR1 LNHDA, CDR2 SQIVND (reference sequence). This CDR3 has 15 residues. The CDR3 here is CASSPMVDHPEGAFF. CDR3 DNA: TGTGCCAGTAGTCCCATGGTGGACCACCCCGAGGGCGCTTTCTTT.

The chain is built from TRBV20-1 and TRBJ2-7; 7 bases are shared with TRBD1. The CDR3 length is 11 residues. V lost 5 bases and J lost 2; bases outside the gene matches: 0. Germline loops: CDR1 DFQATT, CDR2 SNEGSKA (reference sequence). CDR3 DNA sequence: TGCAGTGCTGGACAGGCCTACGAGCAGTACTTC. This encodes CSAGQAYEQYF.

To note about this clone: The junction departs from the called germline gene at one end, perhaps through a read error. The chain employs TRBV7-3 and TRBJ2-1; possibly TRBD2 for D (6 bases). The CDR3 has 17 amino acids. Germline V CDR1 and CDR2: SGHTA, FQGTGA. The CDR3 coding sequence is TGTTCCAGCAGCCATATTAATGGGGTAGCGGACTACAATGAGCAGTTCTTC. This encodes CSSSHINGVADYNEQFF.

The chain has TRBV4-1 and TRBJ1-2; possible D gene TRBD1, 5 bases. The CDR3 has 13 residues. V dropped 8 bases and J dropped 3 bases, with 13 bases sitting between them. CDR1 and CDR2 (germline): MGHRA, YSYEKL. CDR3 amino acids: CASDHRCYYGYTF. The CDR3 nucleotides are TGCGCCAGCGACCACAGGTGTTACTATGGCTACACCTTC.

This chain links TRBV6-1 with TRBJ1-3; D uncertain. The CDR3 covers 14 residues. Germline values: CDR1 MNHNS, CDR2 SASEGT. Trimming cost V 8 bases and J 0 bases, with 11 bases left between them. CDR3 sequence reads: CASGADRSGNTIYF. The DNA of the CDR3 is TGTGCCAGCGGAGCGGACCGCTCTGGAAACACCATATATTTT.

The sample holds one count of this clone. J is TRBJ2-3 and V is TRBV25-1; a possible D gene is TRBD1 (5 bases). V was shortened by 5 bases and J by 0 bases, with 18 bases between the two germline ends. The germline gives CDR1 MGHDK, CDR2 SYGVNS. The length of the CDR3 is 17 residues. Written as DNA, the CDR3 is TGTGCCAGCAGTCTCCAACCTACAGGCCCAAGCACAGATACGCAGTATTTT. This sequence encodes CASSLQPTGPSTDTQYF.

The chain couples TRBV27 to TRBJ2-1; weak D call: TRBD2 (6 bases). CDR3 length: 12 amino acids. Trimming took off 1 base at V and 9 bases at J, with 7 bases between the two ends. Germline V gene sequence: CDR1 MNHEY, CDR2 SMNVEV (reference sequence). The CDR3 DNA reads TGTGCCAGCAGTTTATGGGGAGGTGAGCAGTTCTTC. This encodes CASSLWGGEQFF.

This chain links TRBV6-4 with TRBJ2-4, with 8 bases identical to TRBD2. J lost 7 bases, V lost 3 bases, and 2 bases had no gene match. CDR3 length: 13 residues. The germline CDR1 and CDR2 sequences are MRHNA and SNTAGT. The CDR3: CASSELAGNIQYF. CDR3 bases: TGTGCCAGCAGTGAGTTAGCGGGGAACATTCAGTACTTC.

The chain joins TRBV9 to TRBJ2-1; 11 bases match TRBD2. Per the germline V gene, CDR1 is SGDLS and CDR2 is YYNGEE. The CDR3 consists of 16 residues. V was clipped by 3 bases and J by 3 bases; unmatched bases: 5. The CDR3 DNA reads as TGTGCCAGCAGCGCTACCGGGACTAGCGGCTACAATGAGCAGTTCTTC. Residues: CASSATGTSGYNEQFF. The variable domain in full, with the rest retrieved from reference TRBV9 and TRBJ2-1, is DSGVTQTPKHLITATGQRVTLRCSPRSGDLSVYWYQQSLDQGLQFLIQYYNGEERAKGNILERFSAQQFPDLHSELNLSSLELGDSALYFCASSATGTSGYNEQFFGPGTRLTVL.

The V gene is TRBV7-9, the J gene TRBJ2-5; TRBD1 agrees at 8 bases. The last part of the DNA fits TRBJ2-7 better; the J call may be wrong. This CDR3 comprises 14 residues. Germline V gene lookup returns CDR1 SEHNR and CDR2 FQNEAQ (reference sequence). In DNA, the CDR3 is TGTGCCAGCAGCCGGACTGGACAGGGCGACGAGCAGTACTTC. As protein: CASSRTGQGDEQYF.

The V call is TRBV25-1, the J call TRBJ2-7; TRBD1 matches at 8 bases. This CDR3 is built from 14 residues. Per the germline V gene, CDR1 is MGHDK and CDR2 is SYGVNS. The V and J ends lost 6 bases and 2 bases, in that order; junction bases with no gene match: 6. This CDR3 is CASRWTGSPYEQYF. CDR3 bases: TGTGCCAGCAGATGGACAGGGAGCCCCTACGAGCAGTACTTC.